The T cell receptor beta chain under discussion was sequenced for a study of OX40 agonist ivuxolimab in advanced cancers. TCRdb keeps only in-frame clones here, not all; method: immunoSEQ multiplex PCR. Of tens of thousands of clones detected, roughly 87% appear once; the ten largest clones hold roughly 1%. The CDR3 spans 15 residues. Germline V gene lookup returns CDR1 MNHEY and CDR2 SVGAGI. The ends lost 10 bases at V and 1 base at J; junction bases unmatched: 10. The sequence came from an adult with an advanced solid tumor such as melanoma, head and neck, liver or kidney cancer. Specimen: CD4+ or CD8+ T cells sorted from blood, collected in a trial of the OX40 agonist ivuxolimab. The chain uses TRBV6-5 and TRBJ1-1, with 9 positions matching TRBD1. CDR3 loop: CAISQGAVANTEAFF. The CDR3 DNA is TGTGCCATTTCACAGGGGGCCGTGGCGAACACTGAAGCTTTCTTT.